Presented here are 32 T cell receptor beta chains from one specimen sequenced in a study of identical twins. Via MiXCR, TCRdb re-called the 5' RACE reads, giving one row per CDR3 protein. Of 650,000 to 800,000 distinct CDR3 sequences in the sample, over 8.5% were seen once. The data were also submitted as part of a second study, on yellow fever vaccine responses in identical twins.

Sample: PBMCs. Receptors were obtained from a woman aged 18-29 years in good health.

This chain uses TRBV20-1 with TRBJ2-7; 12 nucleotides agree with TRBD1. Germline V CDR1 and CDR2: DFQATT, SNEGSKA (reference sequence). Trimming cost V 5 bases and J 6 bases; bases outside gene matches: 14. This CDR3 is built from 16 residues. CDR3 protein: CSASGTGGTTTFEQYF. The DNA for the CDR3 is TGCAGTGCTTCCGGGACAGGGGGCACTACTACGTTCGAGCAGTACTTC.

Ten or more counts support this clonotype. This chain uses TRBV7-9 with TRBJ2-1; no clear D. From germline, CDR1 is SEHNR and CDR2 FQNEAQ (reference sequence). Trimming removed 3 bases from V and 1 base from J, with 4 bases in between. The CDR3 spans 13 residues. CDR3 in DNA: TGTGCCAGCAGCTTCCTGTCCTACAATGAGCAGTTCTTC. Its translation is CASSFLSYNEQFF.

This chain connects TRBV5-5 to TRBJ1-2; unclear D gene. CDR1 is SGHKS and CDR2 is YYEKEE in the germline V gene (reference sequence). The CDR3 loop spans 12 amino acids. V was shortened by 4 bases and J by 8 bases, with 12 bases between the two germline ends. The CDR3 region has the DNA TGTGCCAGCAGCATGGGCCTTGGGGGCTACACCTTC. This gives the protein CASSMGLGGYTF.

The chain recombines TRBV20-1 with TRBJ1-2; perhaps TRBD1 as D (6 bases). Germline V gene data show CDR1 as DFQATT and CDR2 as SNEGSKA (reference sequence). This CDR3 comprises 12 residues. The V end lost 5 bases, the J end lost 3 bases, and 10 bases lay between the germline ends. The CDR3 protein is CSADDRHYGYTF. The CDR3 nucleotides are TGCAGTGCTGACGACAGGCACTATGGCTACACCTTC.

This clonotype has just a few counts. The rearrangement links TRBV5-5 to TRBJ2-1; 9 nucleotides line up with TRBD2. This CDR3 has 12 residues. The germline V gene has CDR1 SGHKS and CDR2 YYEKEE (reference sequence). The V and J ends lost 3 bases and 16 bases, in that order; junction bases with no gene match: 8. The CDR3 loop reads CASSSGLAPDFF. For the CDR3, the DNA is TGTGCCAGCAGCTCAGGACTAGCGCCCGATTTCTTC.

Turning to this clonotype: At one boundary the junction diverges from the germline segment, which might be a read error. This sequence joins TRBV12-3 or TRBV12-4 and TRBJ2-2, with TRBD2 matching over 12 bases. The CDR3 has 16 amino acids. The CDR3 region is CASSPPSGGGTGELVF. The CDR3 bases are TGTGCCAGCAGTCCGCCTAGCGGGGGGGGTACCGGGGAGCTGGTTTTT.

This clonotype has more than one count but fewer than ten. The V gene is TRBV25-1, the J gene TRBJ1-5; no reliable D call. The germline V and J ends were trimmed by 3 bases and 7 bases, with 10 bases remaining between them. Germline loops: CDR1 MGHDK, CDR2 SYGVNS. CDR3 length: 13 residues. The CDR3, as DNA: TGTGCCAGCAGTGACCAGGTCGGACAGCCCCAGCATTTT. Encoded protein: CASSDQVGQPQHF. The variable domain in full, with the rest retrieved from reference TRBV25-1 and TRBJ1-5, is EADIYQTPRYLVIGTGKKITLECSQTMGHDKMYWYQQDPGMELHLIHYSYGVNSTEKGDLSSESTVSRIRTEHFPLTLESARPSHTSQYLCASSDQVGQPQHFGDGTRLSIL.

The CDR3 here is CASSQTGGSGEQFF. In nucleotides, the CDR3 is TGTGCCAGCAGCCAAACAGGGGGTTCGGGTGAGCAGTTCTTC. The chain combines TRBV3-1 with TRBJ2-1, with TRBD1 matching over 8 bases. From germline, CDR1 is LGHDT and CDR2 YNNKEL (reference sequence). Trimming took 2 bases from V and 9 from J; bases not matched to a gene: 6. The CDR3 extends over 14 amino acids.

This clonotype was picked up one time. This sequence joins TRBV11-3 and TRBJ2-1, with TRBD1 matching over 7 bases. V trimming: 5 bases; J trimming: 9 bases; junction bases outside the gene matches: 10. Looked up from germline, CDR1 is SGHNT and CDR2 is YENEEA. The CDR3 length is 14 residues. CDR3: CASSARQGEAEQFF. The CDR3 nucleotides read TGTGCCAGCAGCGCCCGACAGGGTGAGGCTGAGCAGTTCTTC.

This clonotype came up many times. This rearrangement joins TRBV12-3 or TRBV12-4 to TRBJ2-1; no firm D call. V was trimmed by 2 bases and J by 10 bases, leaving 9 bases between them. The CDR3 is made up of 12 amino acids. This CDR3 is CASSLRVGEQFF. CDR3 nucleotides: TGTGCCAGCAGTTTACGTGTGGGAGAGCAGTTCTTC.

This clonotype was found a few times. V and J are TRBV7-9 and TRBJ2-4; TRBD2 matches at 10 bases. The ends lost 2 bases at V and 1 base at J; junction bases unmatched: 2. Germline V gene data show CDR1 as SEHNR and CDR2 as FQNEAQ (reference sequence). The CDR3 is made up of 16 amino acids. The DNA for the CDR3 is TGTGCCAGCAGCTTACTAGCGGGGGCCGCCAAAAACATTCAGTACTTC. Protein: CASSLLAGAAKNIQYF.

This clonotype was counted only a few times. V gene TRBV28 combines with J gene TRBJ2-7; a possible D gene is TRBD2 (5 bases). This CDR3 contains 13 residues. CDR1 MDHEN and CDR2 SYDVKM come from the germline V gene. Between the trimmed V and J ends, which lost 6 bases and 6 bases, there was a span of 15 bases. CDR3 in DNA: TGTGCCAGCAGCCCGGCCGGGGTCAGCGAGCAGTACTTC. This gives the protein CASSPAGVSEQYF. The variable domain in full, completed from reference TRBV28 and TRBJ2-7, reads DVKVTQSSRYLVKRTGEKVFLECVQDMDHENMFWYRQDPGLGLRLIYFSYDVKMKEKGDIPEGYSVSREKKERFSLILESASTNQTSMYLCASSPAGVSEQYFGPGTRLTVT.

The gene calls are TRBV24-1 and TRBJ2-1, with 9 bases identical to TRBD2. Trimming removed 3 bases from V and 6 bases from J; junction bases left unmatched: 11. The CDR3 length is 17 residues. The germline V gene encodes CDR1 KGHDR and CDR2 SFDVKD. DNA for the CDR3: TGTGCCACCAGTGATGTGGGGACTAGCCTACGGGCCAATGAGCAGTTCTTC. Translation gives CATSDVGTSLRANEQFF.

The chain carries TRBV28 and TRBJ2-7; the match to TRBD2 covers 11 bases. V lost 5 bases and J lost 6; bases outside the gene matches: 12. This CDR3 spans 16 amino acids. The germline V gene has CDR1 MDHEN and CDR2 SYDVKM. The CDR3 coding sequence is TGTGCCAGCAGTGTCGCCGGGACTAGCGGAGCCAGCGAGCAGTACTTC. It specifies CASSVAGTSGASEQYF.

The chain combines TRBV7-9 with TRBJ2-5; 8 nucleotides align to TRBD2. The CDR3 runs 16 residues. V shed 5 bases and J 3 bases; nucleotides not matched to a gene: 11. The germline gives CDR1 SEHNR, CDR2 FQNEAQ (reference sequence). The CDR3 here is CASSPPQAGVKETQYF. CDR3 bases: TGTGCCAGCAGCCCTCCCCAAGCGGGAGTAAAAGAGACCCAGTACTTC.

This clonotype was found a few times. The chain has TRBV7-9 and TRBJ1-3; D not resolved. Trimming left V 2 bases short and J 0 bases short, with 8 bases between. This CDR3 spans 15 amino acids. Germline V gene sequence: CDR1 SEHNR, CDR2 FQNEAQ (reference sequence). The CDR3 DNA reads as TGTGCCAGCAGCTTATCTGGCAGCTCTGGAAACACCATATATTTT. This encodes CASSLSGSSGNTIYF.

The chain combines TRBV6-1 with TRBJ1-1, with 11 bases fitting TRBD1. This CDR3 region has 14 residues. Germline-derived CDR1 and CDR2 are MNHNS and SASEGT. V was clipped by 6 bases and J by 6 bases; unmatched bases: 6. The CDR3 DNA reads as TGTGCCAGCAGGACCGGGACAGGGGGTTCTGAAGCTTTCTTT. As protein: CASRTGTGGSEAFF.

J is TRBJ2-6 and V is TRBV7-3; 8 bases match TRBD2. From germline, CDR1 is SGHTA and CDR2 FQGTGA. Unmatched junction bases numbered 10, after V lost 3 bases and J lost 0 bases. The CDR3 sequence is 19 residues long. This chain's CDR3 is CASSFAPSGGSSGANVLTF. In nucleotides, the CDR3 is TGTGCCAGCAGCTTCGCCCCCAGCGGGGGTTCCTCTGGGGCCAACGTCCTGACTTTC.

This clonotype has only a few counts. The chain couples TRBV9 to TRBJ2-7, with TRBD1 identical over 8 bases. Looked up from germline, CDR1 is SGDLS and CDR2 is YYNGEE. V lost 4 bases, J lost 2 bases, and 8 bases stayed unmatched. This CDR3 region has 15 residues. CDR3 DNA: TGTGCCAGCAGCTCCCGGACAGGGTATACCTACGAGCAGTACTTC. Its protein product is CASSSRTGYTYEQYF. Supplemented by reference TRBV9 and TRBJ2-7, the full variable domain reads DSGVTQTPKHLITATGQRVTLRCSPRSGDLSVYWYQQSLDQGLQFLIQYYNGEERAKGNILERFSAQQFPDLHSELNLSSLELGDSALYFCASSSRTGYTYEQYFGPGTRLTVT.

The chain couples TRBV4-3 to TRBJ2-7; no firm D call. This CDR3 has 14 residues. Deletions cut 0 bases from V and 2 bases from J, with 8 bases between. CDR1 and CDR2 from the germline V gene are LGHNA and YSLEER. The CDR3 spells CASSQETVAYEQYF. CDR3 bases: TGCGCCAGCAGCCAAGAAACAGTTGCCTACGAGCAGTACTTC.

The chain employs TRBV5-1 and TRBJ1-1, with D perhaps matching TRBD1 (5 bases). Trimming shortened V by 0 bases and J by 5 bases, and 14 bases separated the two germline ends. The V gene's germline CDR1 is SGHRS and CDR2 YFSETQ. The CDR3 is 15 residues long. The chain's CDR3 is CASSLASGARTEAFF. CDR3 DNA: TGCGCCAGCAGCTTGGCCTCTGGGGCGCGAACTGAAGCTTTCTTT.

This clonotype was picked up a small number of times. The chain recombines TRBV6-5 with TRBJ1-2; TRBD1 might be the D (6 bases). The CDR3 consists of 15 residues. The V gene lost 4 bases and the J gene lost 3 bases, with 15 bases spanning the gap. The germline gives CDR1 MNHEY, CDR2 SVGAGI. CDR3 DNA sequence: TGTGCCAGCAGTTGGGACACCACGAGGGACTATGGCTACACCTTC. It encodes CASSWDTTRDYGYTF.

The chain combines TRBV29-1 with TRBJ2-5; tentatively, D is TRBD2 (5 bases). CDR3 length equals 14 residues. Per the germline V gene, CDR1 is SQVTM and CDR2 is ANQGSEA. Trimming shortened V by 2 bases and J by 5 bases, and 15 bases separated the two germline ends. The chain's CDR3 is CSVEYSARGETQYF. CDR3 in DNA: TGCAGCGTTGAATATAGCGCCCGAGGGGAGACCCAGTACTTC.

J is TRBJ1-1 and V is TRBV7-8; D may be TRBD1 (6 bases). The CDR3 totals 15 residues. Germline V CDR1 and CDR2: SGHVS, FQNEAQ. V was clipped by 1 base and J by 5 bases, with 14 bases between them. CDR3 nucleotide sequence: TGTGCCAGCAGCTTAGGTTGGGGGGCGGGTACTGAAGCTTTCTTT. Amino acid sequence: CASSLGWGAGTEAFF.

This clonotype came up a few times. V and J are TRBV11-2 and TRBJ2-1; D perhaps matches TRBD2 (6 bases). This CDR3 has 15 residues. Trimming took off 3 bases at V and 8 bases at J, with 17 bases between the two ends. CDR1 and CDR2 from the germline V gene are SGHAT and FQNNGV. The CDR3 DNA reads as TGTGCCAGCAGCTTCAGAGGGGAGGTATTCGATGAGCAGTTCTTC. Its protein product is CASSFRGEVFDEQFF.

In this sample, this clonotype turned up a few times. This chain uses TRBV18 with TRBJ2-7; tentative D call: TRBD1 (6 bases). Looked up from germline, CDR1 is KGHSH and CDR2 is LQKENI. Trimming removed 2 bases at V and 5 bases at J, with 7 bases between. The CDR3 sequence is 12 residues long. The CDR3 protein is CASSPSGDEQYF. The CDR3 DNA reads TGTGCCAGCTCACCATCAGGGGACGAGCAGTACTTC. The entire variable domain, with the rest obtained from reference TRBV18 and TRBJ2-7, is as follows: NAGVMQNPRHLVRRRGQEARLRCSPMKGHSHVYWYRQLPEEGLKFMVYLQKENIIDESGMPKERFSAEFPKEGPSILRIQQVVRGDSAAYFCASSPSGDEQYFGPGTRLTVT.

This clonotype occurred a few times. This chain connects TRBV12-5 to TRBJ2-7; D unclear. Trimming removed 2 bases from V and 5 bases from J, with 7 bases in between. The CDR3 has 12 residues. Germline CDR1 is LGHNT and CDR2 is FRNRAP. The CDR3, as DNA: TGTGCTAGTGGTTTGACGGAAAACGAGCAGTACTTC. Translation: CASGLTENEQYF. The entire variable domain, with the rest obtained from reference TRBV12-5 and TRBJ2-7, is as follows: DARVTQTPRHKVTEMGQEVTMRCQPILGHNTVFWYRQTMMQGLELLAYFRNRAPLDDSGMPKDRFSAEMPDATLATLKIQPSEPRDSAVYFCASGLTENEQYFGPGTRLTVT.

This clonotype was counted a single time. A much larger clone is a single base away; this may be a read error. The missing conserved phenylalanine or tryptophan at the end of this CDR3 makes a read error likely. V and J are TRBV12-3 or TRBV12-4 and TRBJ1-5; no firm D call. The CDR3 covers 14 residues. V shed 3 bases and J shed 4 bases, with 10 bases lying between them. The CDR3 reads CASSFRGGNQPQHY. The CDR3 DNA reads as TGTGCCAGCAGTTTCCGGGGAGGGAATCAGCCCCAGCATTAT.

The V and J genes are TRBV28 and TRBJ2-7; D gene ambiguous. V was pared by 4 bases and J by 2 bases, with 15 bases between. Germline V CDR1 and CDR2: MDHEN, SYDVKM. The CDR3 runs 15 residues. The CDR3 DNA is TGTGCCAGCAGTTACCGGACGGAGAACACCTACGAGCAGTACTTC. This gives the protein CASSYRTENTYEQYF. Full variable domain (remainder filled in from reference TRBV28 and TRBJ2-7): DVKVTQSSRYLVKRTGEKVFLECVQDMDHENMFWYRQDPGLGLRLIYFSYDVKMKEKGDIPEGYSVSREKKERFSLILESASTNQTSMYLCASSYRTENTYEQYFGPGTRLTVT.

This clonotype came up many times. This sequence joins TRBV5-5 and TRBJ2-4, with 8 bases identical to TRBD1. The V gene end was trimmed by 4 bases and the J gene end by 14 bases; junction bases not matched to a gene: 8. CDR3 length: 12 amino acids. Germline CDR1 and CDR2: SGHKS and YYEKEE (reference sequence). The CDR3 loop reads CASSIGQGREYF. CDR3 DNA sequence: TGTGCCAGCAGCATAGGACAGGGTAGAGAGTACTTC.

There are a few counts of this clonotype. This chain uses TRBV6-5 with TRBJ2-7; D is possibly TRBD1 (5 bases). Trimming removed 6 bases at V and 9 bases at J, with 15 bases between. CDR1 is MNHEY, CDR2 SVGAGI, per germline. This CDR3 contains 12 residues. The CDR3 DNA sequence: TGTGCCAGCAGGCCAAGGGGATTGGGGCAGTACTTC. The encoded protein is CASRPRGLGQYF.

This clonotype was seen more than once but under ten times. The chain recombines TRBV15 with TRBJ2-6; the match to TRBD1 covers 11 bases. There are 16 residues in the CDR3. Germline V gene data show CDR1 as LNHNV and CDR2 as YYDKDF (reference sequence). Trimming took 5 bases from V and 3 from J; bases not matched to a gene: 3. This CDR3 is CATSGQGALGANVLTF. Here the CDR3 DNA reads TGTGCCACCAGCGGACAGGGGGCGCTTGGGGCCAACGTCCTGACTTTC.